These 25 T cell receptor beta chains were sequenced from one sample in a study of cytotoxic CD8 clonotypes in ibrutinib-treated CLL. Sequencing was performed with immunoSEQ multiplex PCR; in TCRdb, only in-frame clones are kept and a portion is missing. The sample contains over 95,000 clones, approximately 58% of which appear only once. The sample consisted of PBMCs, taken after 24 months of ibrutinib treatment. The origin of the receptors is a human donor with chronic lymphocytic leukemia.

The chain recombines TRBV19 with TRBJ2-2; D is unclear. The CDR3 length is 14 residues. Germline V CDR1 and CDR2: LNHDA, SQIVND (reference sequence). V lost 2 bases, J lost 5 bases, and 9 bases lay in between. CDR3 sequence: CASSINTATGELFF. Here the CDR3 DNA reads TGTGCCAGTAGTATAAATACGGCGACCGGGGAGCTGTTTTTT. Filled out from reference TRBV19 and TRBJ2-2, the complete variable domain reads DGGITQSPKYLFRKEGQNVTLSCEQNLNHDAMYWYRQDPGQGLRLIYYSQIVNDFQKGDIAEGYSVSREKKESFPLTVTSAQKNPTAFYLCASSINTATGELFFGEGSRLTVL.

The genes are TRBV7-6 and TRBJ2-3, with D perhaps matching TRBD2 (6 bases). The length of the CDR3 is 15 residues. Germline CDR1 SGHVS, CDR2 FNYEAQ. V gave up 5 bases and J gave up 0 bases, with 12 bases separating them. The DNA for the CDR3 is TGTGCCAGCAGCCCAGAAGGGACTAGCACAGATACGCAGTATTTT. Its translation: CASSPEGTSTDTQYF.

This chain connects TRBV11-1 to TRBJ2-5; TRBD2 matches 8 bases. Germline CDR1 SGHAT, CDR2 FQDESV (reference sequence). The CDR3 sequence is 15 residues long. Losses at the gene ends were 5 bases for V and 3 bases for J; bases not matched to a gene: 8. CDR3 sequence (DNA): TGTGCCAGCAGCCCGCGTAGCGGGGTAGAAGAGACCCAGTACTTC. It specifies CASSPRSGVEETQYF.

This chain links TRBV7-8 with TRBJ2-7; tentative D call: TRBD2 (6 bases). Trimming removed 3 bases at V and 5 bases at J, with 11 bases between. The CDR3 is made up of 13 amino acids. From germline, CDR1 is SGHVS and CDR2 FQNEAQ. The CDR3 here is CASSFGGTNEQYF. Written as DNA, the CDR3 is TGTGCCAGCAGCTTCGGGGGTACGAACGAGCAGTACTTC.

This clone occurred once. V is TRBV5-4 and J is TRBJ2-1; 10 positions match TRBD2. In germline, CDR1 is SGHNT, CDR2 YYREEE (reference sequence). With 5 bases clipped from V and 7 bases from J, the junction kept 6 bases outside the gene matches. The CDR3 extends over 14 amino acids. The CDR3 coding sequence is TGTGCCAGCAGGAGCGGGGGGGCCTGGAATGAGCAGTTCTTC. It specifies CASRSGGAWNEQFF.

V usage is TRBV10-2 and J usage is TRBJ2-3, with D possibly TRBD2 on 5 matching bases. The CDR3 has 14 amino acids. Per the germline V gene, CDR1 is WSHSY and CDR2 is SAAADI. Trimming stripped 6 bases from V and 2 bases from J, with 12 bases between. As DNA, the CDR3 is TGCGCCAGCAGCTCTCTAGCCCTCACAGATACGCAGTATTTT. It is translated as CASSSLALTDTQYF.

The sample holds a few counts of this clone. The chain has TRBV7-8 and TRBJ2-3; D may match TRBD1 or TRBD2 (6 bases each). The V gene's germline CDR1 is SGHVS and CDR2 FQNEAQ. The V end was cut by 5 bases, the J end by 0 bases, with 18 bases between. The CDR3 sequence is 17 residues long. CDR3 nucleotide sequence: TGTGCCAGCAGCCCGGACTATTACGGACAGAGCACAGATACGCAGTATTTT. Its protein is CASSPDYYGQSTDTQYF.

V is TRBV6-6 and J is TRBJ2-1; the match to TRBD1 covers 12 bases. Germline values: CDR1 MNHNY, CDR2 SVGAGI (reference sequence). The V segment lost 7 bases and the J segment 6 bases; nucleotides outside the gene matches: 7. The CDR3 loop spans 15 amino acids. DNA for the CDR3: TGTGCCAGCATGGGAGGGACAGGGGGCCTCAATGAGCAGTTCTTC. Its protein product is CASMGGTGGLNEQFF.

The chain carries TRBV11-3 and TRBJ1-1; perhaps TRBD1 as D (5 bases). The CDR3 has 13 amino acids. Germline V lookup: CDR1 SGHNT, CDR2 YENEEA. The V and J ends lost 2 bases and 4 bases respectively, with 8 bases between them. The DNA for the CDR3 is TGTGCCAGCAGCTTAAGGCAGGGCACTGAAGCTTTCTTT. Amino acids: CASSLRQGTEAFF.

The rearrangement uses TRBV7-3 and TRBJ2-1; 9 nucleotides match TRBD1. The CDR3 is made up of 16 amino acids. Trimming removed 2 bases from V and 4 bases from J; junction bases left unmatched: 6. Germline loops: CDR1 SGHTA, CDR2 FQGTGA. CDR3 DNA sequence: TGTGCCAGCAGCTTAGGGGGACAGGGTTCGTACAATGAGCAGTTCTTC. Protein: CASSLGGQGSYNEQFF.

In its sample, this clone was seen a few times. The J gene is TRBJ2-7, the V gene TRBV11-3; TRBD1 is a possible D gene (6 bases). The CDR3 has 17 residues. Germline CDR1 reads SGHNT; CDR2 reads YENEEA. Deletions cut 4 bases from V and 0 bases from J, with 19 bases between. CDR3: CASSYPGHYPFSYEQYF. The CDR3 nucleotides are TGTGCCAGCAGCTACCCGGGACACTACCCTTTCTCCTACGAGCAGTACTTC.

The chain combines TRBV4-2 with TRBJ1-6, with unresolved D. V gave up 2 bases and J gave up 7 bases, with 15 bases separating them. Germline CDR1 reads LGHNA; CDR2 reads YNFKEQ. The CDR3 has 16 residues. The CDR3 coding sequence is TGTGCCAGCAGCCAATCCGCCGGGGATCGGAATTCACCCCTCCACTTT. It yields the protein CASSQSAGDRNSPLHF.

This chain connects TRBV6-5 to TRBJ2-1; D unresolved. Trimming cost V 5 bases and J 10 bases, with 12 bases left between them. CDR1 and CDR2 from the germline V gene are MNHEY and SVGAGI. This CDR3 has 12 residues. In nucleotides, the CDR3 is TGTGCCAGCAGTCCATCACGTTTCGAGCAGTTCTTC. The encoded protein is CASSPSRFEQFF.

This clone was counted ten times or more. The V gene is TRBV27, the J gene TRBJ2-1; TRBD1 matches at 7 bases. This CDR3 has 15 amino acids. Germline CDR1 MNHEY, CDR2 SMNVEV (reference sequence). J gave up 0 bases and V 4 bases, and 3 bases lay outside the gene matches. CDR3 DNA: TGTGCCAGCAGTTCGGGACAGAGCTCCTACAATGAGCAGTTCTTC. Encoded protein: CASSSGQSSYNEQFF.

As to this clone: The same CDR3 is also encoded by other DNA sequences in this sample. The J gene is TRBJ1-5, the V gene TRBV18; weak D call: TRBD1 (6 bases). V dropped 2 bases and J dropped 4 bases, with 6 bases sitting between them. This CDR3 contains 13 residues. The germline V gene has CDR1 KGHSH and CDR2 LQKENI. CDR3: CASSPGQNQPQHF. As DNA, the CDR3 is TGTGCCAGCTCACCAGGACAGAATCAGCCCCAGCATTTT.

This chain links TRBV28 with TRBJ2-1, with TRBD1 matching over 9 bases. Germline V gene sequence: CDR1 MDHEN, CDR2 SYDVKM. This CDR3 spans 15 amino acids. Trimming at V came to 1 base and at J to 7 bases, leaving 5 bases not matched to a gene. The chain's CDR3 is CASSLLGQGLNEQFF. The DNA for the CDR3 is TGTGCCAGCAGTTTATTAGGACAGGGGTTAAATGAGCAGTTCTTC.

A single count supports this clone. The chain couples TRBV14 to TRBJ2-1, with TRBD1 as a possible D gene (5 bases). V was shortened by 0 bases and J by 4 bases, with 16 bases between the two germline ends. This CDR3 comprises 17 residues. Germline V lookup: CDR1 SGHDN, CDR2 FVKESK. Written as DNA, the CDR3 is TGTGCCAGCAGCCAAGACTCTATAGGGGCAGTTTACAATGAGCAGTTCTTC. It is translated as CASSQDSIGAVYNEQFF.

V and J are TRBV30 and TRBJ2-5; D gene uncertain. Trimming stripped 0 bases from V and 9 bases from J, with 11 bases between. The germline CDR1 and CDR2 sequences are GTSNPN and SVGIG (reference sequence). There are 12 residues in the CDR3. CDR3 sequence: CAWSVMVGAQYF. The CDR3, as DNA: TGTGCCTGGAGTGTTATGGTTGGGGCCCAGTACTTC.

V is TRBV5-1 and J is TRBJ2-7; D is perhaps TRBD1 or TRBD2 (7 bases each). Germline assignment: CDR1 SGHRS and CDR2 YFSETQ. Trimming cost V 3 bases and J 2 bases, with 9 bases left between them. The CDR3 consists of 13 residues. The CDR3 here is CASSSGGAYEQYF. The CDR3 DNA sequence: TGCGCCAGCAGCTCAGGGGGGGCCTACGAGCAGTACTTC.

This chain links TRBV6-6 with TRBJ2-7, with 9 bases that match TRBD1. CDR3 size: 15 residues. Germline trimming cut 6 bases from V and 4 bases from J; bases unmatched to any gene: 10. CDR1 MNHNY and CDR2 SVGAGI come from the germline V gene (reference sequence). The CDR3 region is CASRTLGTGQYEQYF. In DNA form, the CDR3 reads TGTGCCAGCAGGACCTTAGGGACAGGGCAGTACGAGCAGTACTTC.

V gene TRBV27 combines with J gene TRBJ1-1; D unclear. V gave up 0 bases and J gave up 3 bases, with 14 bases separating them. The CDR3 contains 16 residues. Germline V gives CDR1 MNHEY, CDR2 SMNVEV (reference sequence). This chain's CDR3 is CASSLSSYLQYTEAFF. The CDR3 DNA follows: TGTGCCAGCAGTTTATCGTCTTATCTACAGTACACTGAAGCTTTCTTT.

In its sample, this clone was seen once. The chain is built from TRBV29-1 and TRBJ1-6; D not resolved. There are 14 residues in the CDR3. The V and J ends lost 4 bases and 7 bases respectively, with 14 bases between them. Germline V gives CDR1 SQVTM, CDR2 ANQGSEA. This CDR3 reads CSVVRQRRNSPLHF. The CDR3 bases are TGCAGCGTTGTACGGCAGCGGCGCAATTCACCCCTCCACTTT.

This chain uses TRBV6-5 with TRBJ1-1; unclear D gene. This CDR3 contains 13 residues. CDR1 and CDR2 (germline): MNHEY, SVGAGI. V lost 4 bases, J lost 7 bases, and 13 bases lay in between. CDR3 DNA: TGTGCCAGCAGTTGGAGGAGGGTGGGTGAAGCTTTCTTT. As protein: CASSWRRVGEAFF.

V and J are TRBV11-3 and TRBJ2-5; D is possibly TRBD2 (7 bases). The germline V gene has CDR1 SGHNT and CDR2 YENEEA. CDR3 length: 16 amino acids. Trimming took 5 bases from V and 5 from J, leaving 21 bases between them. The CDR3 spells CASSQPLGGGAETQYF. The CDR3 nucleotides read TGTGCCAGCAGCCAACCCTTGGGCGGGGGCGCGGAGACCCAGTACTTC.

This clone has a count of ten or more. The chain uses TRBV6-6 and TRBJ2-3; 11 nucleotides match TRBD1. The CDR3 is made up of 14 amino acids. The germline gives CDR1 MNHNY, CDR2 SVGAGI (reference sequence). CDR3 protein: CFTGTGGGTDTQYF. The CDR3 DNA reads TGTTTCACCGGGACAGGGGGGGGCACAGATACGCAGTATTTT.